This TCR beta chain was retrieved from a study of CD8 T cells in ankylosing spondylitis. Whole-study findings and limits: What seemed typical of ankylosing spondylitis blood was a TCR beta motif built from 8 or 9 highly homologous variants. Reported data indicate significant enrichment of disease-linked clones within matched ankylosing spondylitis synovial fluid. Disease-linked clones displayed a CD8+ phenotype and appeared relatively rarely in peripheral blood.

As concerns this clonotype: The target antigen is unknown.

The CDR3 runs to 14 residues. V gave up 2 bases and J gave up 5 bases; unmatched junction bases: 4. Germline V gene lookup returns CDR1 SEHNR and CDR2 FQNEAQ (reference sequence). TCRdb re-derived calls from the 5' RACE reads in MiXCR, one entry per CDR3 protein. The table includes fewer than 25,000 distinct CDR3 sequences, about an eighth detected once. Sequencing used blood. The V and J genes are TRBV7-9 and TRBJ2-5, with 8 bases fitting TRBD2. The TCR sequence derives from a male donor with ankylosing spondylitis or in good health (not recorded which). CDR3: CASSLSGGRETQYF. As DNA, the CDR3 is TGTGCCAGCAGCTTAAGCGGGGGAAGGGAGACCCAGTACTTC.